The present entry profiles one TCR beta chain with its context. These data originate in a study of T cell responses to AZD1222 COVID-19 vaccine. V lost 6 bases to trimming and J lost 2 bases; unmatched junction nucleotides: 4. CDR3 length equals 16 residues. CDR1 is LNHDA, CDR2 SQIVND, per germline (reference sequence). This table comes from immunoSEQ multiplex PCR, and its TCRdb copy is limited to in-frame clones, with some not included. This sample has roughly 180,000 clones; approximately 91% occur once, and the top ten carry roughly 3.5%. This clonotype was sampled from an adult who received the AZD1222 COVID-19 vaccine. The source was peripheral blood, collected 28 days after the second AZD1222 dose. This chain joins TRBV19 and TRBJ2-6, with 10 nucleotides matching TRBD1. The CDR3 reads CASSGTGVTGANVLTF. The CDR3 DNA sequence: TGTGCCAGTAGCGGGACAGGGGTTACTGGGGCCAACGTCCTGACTTTC.